The text below deals with one TCR beta chain. The data stem from a study of blood T cell repertoires in COVID-19. Study-wide context: Whether acute or convalescent, the COVID-19 samples came from the United States, Italy and Spain. Sources were T cells, B-cell-depleted T cells, or PBMCs; the material itself was cDNA or gDNA.

Original processing notes: By means of reference gene primer amplification, nucleated cell counts were estimated. TCRdb keeps only in-frame clones here, not all; method: immunoSEQ multiplex PCR. V and J calls plus clone size are reproduced from that table; the DNA served to infer D and trimming. The table lists 90,000 to 120,000 clones, under 75% of them singletons, with about 6.5% in the top ten. Germline V CDR1 and CDR2: SGHTA, FQGNSA. V was trimmed by 1 base and J by 2 bases, leaving 9 bases between them. CDR3 size: 14 residues. This clonotype was sampled from a man older than 75 with acute or convalescent COVID-19. The V gene is TRBV7-2, the J gene TRBJ2-7, with D possibly TRBD2 on 6 matching bases. Material for sequencing was peripheral blood. CDR3 amino acids: CASSLVGTAYEQYF. The CDR3 nucleotides read TGTGCCAGCAGCTTAGTGGGGACTGCCTACGAGCAGTACTTC.